Below are 15 T cell receptor beta chains sequenced from a single sample in a study of T cells in Graves' hyperthyroidism and ophthalmopathy (dated by TCRdb to the late 2010s). Library preparation was by multiplex PCR. Sequencer: Illumina HiSeq 2000. The TCR beta CDR3 regions were amplified from the RNA transcripts. The first round of RT-PCR for the TCR CDR3 was performed with the HTBI primer set and the Qiagen OneStep RT-PCR kit. In-frame beta chains were kept once TCRdb had trimmed the public reads at Q25 with fastp and called clones with MiXCR. Here each entry gathers all rows of one CDR3 protein and keeps the most common genes and DNA. The sample table holds about 280,000 distinct CDR3 sequences, of which less than 30% were seen once. The biggest ten clones account for about 30% of the sample. Sequenced input: blood. The receptors come from a man in his forties with Graves' hyperthyroidism that later progressed to Graves' ophthalmopathy.

The V and J genes are TRBV6-1 and TRBJ2-2; 13 nucleotides agree with TRBD2. CDR1 and CDR2 from the germline V gene are MNHNS and SASEGT. Trimming cost V 3 bases and J 9 bases; bases outside gene matches: 4. The CDR3 extends over 15 amino acids. CDR3 nucleotide sequence: TGTGCCAGCAGTGACCCGGGACTAGCGGGGAGGGAGCTGTTTTTT. It codes for CASSDPGLAGRELFF.

This clonotype was picked up a small number of times. The V gene is TRBV28, the J gene TRBJ2-7; D is undetermined. The CDR3 consists of 12 residues. Germline V gene lookup returns CDR1 MDHEN and CDR2 SYDVKM. Trimming took 6 bases from V and 3 from J, leaving 9 bases between them. This chain's CDR3 is CASSLTFYEQYF. CDR3 sequence (DNA): TGTGCCAGCAGCCTTACATTCTACGAGCAGTACTTC.

This clonotype was seen more than once but under ten times. This chain joins TRBV11-2 and TRBJ2-2; 7 bases align to TRBD1. The CDR3 covers 15 residues. From germline, CDR1 is SGHAT and CDR2 FQNNGV. V shed 6 bases, J shed 4 bases, and the junction held 8 bases outside the gene matches. The CDR3 is CASRGLRGLTGELFF. The CDR3 region has the DNA TGTGCCAGCAGGGGCTTAAGGGGGCTCACCGGGGAGCTGTTTTTT.

This clonotype was seen ten or more times. The chain employs TRBV14 and TRBJ1-1, with D unclear. V was trimmed by 2 bases and J by 8 bases, leaving 12 bases between them. Germline values: CDR1 SGHDN, CDR2 FVKESK. This CDR3 contains 13 residues. The CDR3 nucleotides read TGTGCCAGCAGCCAAACCATGGAGGTGGAAGCTTTCTTT. It codes for CASSQTMEVEAFF.

In its sample, this clonotype was seen many times. V gene TRBV15 combines with J gene TRBJ2-5; TRBD1 matches at 8 bases. V was clipped by 5 bases and J by 2 bases; unmatched bases: 7. The CDR3 loop spans 15 amino acids. Germline assignment: CDR1 LNHNV and CDR2 YYDKDF (reference sequence). CDR3 coding DNA: TGTGCCACCAGCGCCAAGGACAGGGTTCAAGAGACCCAGTACTTC. This codes for CATSAKDRVQETQYF.

V is TRBV12-3 or TRBV12-4 and J is TRBJ1-1, with 9 positions matching TRBD1. Trimming removed 7 bases from V and 7 bases from J; junction bases left unmatched: 4. CDR3 length: 12 residues. CDR3 in amino acids: CASTWGQGEAFF. The CDR3 DNA reads TGTGCCAGCACCTGGGGACAGGGTGAAGCTTTCTTT.

This clonotype occurred a few times. V and J are TRBV11-3 and TRBJ2-5; D is unresolved. Trimming took off 6 bases at V and 5 bases at J, with 7 bases between the two ends. CDR3 length: 11 amino acids. Germline V gene lookup returns CDR1 SGHNT and CDR2 YENEEA. The CDR3 reads CASSQMETQYF. In DNA, the CDR3 is TGTGCCAGCAGTCAAATGGAGACCCAGTACTTC.

This clonotype was recorded many times. The chain is built from TRBV4-1 and TRBJ2-5; TRBD2 aligns across 9 bases. Germline CDR1 is MGHRA and CDR2 is YSYEKL. The CDR3 has 16 residues. After removal of 2 bases from V and 5 bases from J, the junction contained 9 bases not matched to a gene. CDR3 sequence (DNA): TGCGCCAGCAGCCAAACCGTAGCGGGAGCGGTGGAGACCCAGTACTTC. Protein: CASSQTVAGAVETQYF.

This clonotype was seen a handful of times. V is TRBV5-1 and J is TRBJ2-2; 8 bases fit TRBD2. Looked up from germline, CDR1 is SGHRS and CDR2 is YFSETQ. The trim removed 1 base at V and 4 bases at J, leaving 15 bases unmatched. The CDR3 is made up of 19 amino acids. The CDR3 sequence: CASSLLERAGVWRTGELFF. CDR3 DNA: TGCGCCAGCAGCTTGTTGGAAAGAGCGGGAGTGTGGCGCACCGGGGAGCTGTTTTTT.

The V call is TRBV30, the J call TRBJ2-7, with D tentatively TRBD1 or TRBD2 (5 bases each). The V end lost 0 bases, the J end lost 2 bases, and 14 bases lay between the germline ends. This CDR3 contains 15 residues. Germline lookup yields CDR1 GTSNPN and CDR2 SVGIG (reference sequence). The chain's CDR3 is CAWSVKGDRAYEQYF. DNA for the CDR3: TGTGCCTGGAGTGTAAAAGGGGACCGAGCCTACGAGCAGTACTTC.

This clonotype was picked up many times. V and J are TRBV5-4 and TRBJ2-2, with 11 nucleotides matching TRBD1. Trimming cost V 2 bases and J 3 bases; bases outside gene matches: 6. Germline V CDR1 and CDR2: SGHNT, YYREEE (reference sequence). The CDR3 contains 17 residues. The CDR3 reads CASSLSPGQGDTGELFF. The CDR3 nucleotides are TGTGCCAGCAGCTTATCTCCGGGACAGGGGGACACCGGGGAGCTGTTTTTT.

In this sample, this clonotype turned up many times. This rearrangement joins TRBV7-2 to TRBJ2-7; D ambiguous. Germline V gene sequence: CDR1 SGHTA, CDR2 FQGNSA. The CDR3 loop spans 13 amino acids. V lost 2 bases and J 1 base, leaving 6 bases between the germline ends. The CDR3 DNA follows: TGTGCCAGCAGCTTATACGGGTCCTACGAGCAGTACTTC. Protein product: CASSLYGSYEQYF.

This clonotype was seen only a few times. This rearrangement joins TRBV28 to TRBJ1-6; D remains unclear. The CDR3 length is 12 residues. The V end lost 3 bases, the J end lost 8 bases, and 5 bases lay between the germline ends. The V gene's germline CDR1 is MDHEN and CDR2 SYDVKM. The CDR3 nucleotides are TGTGCCAGCAGTTTCCCCCATTCACCCCTCCACTTT. Protein: CASSFPHSPLHF.

This clonotype was recorded many times. The chain combines TRBV5-1 with TRBJ1-2; D gene ambiguous. Germline values: CDR1 SGHRS, CDR2 YFSETQ. This CDR3 region has 13 residues. Trimming removed 0 bases at V and 4 bases at J, with 7 bases between. CDR3 DNA: TGCGCCAGCAGCTTGGGGCAGACCTATGGCTACACCTTC. It yields the protein CASSLGQTYGYTF.

This clonotype was counted at least ten times. The chain uses TRBV5-1 and TRBJ1-1; 7 nucleotides agree with TRBD1. The CDR3 is 14 residues long. Germline assignment: CDR1 SGHRS and CDR2 YFSETQ. Unmatched junction bases numbered 4, after V lost 4 bases and J lost 1 base. The CDR3 DNA sequence: TGCGCCAGCAGCAGGACAGGTCCGAACACTGAAGCTTTCTTT. The encoded protein is CASSRTGPNTEAFF. Full variable domain (remainder filled in from reference TRBV5-1 and TRBJ1-1): KAGVTQTPRYLIKTRGQQVTLSCSPISGHRSVSWYQQTPGQGLQFLFEYFSETQRNKGNFPGRFSGRQFSNSRSEMNVSTLELGDSALYLCASSRTGPNTEAFFGQGTRLTVV.